This TCR beta chain came from a study of cytomegalovirus exposure and HLA in healthy donors. Whole-study context: A prior study identified 117 million unique TCR beta sequences from about 180 million T cells. Findings and caveats of the study: Later examination showed HLA-associated TCR beta chains had greater clonal expansion than equally common others. What was likely a sequencing artifact was a cluster of highly shared sequence variants.

For this clone: The antigen remains unidentified.

Researchers ran the PCR with 60 Vbeta and 13 Jbeta primers. Using immunoSEQ multiplex PCR, the repertoire was profiled, and TCRdb retains in-frame clones only, with some absent. This sample's table reports tens of thousands of clones. The junction had 7 bases not matched to a gene; V was cut back by 6 bases and J by 7 bases. Per the germline V gene, CDR1 is MNHNS and CDR2 is SASEGT. The CDR3 contains 14 residues. The rearrangement uses TRBV6-1 and TRBJ1-5; 9 bases line up with TRBD1. Input material: PBMCs. The TCR originated in a middle-aged woman in good health and CMV-seronegative. The CDR3 sequence: CASRLDRGGQPQHF. CDR3 bases: TGTGCCAGCAGGCTGGACAGGGGAGGGCAGCCCCAGCATTTT.